A selection of T cell receptor beta chains follows, all from one sample in a study of T cells after yellow fever vaccination. Via MiXCR, TCRdb re-called the 5' RACE reads, giving one row per CDR3 protein. The data hold approximately 93,000 distinct CDR3 sequences, with about 6% observed a single time. The sequencing used CD8+ T cells sorted from PBMCs, collected 10 days after the yellow fever booster vaccination. The receptors originated from a man between 18 and 35 years old who received the YFV17D yellow fever vaccine. Each CDR3 is given with its conserved first and last residue. The order of the fields is V gene, clone size, D gene, J gene, CDR3 protein, CDR3 DNA. D genes are given only for firm matches. Expanded clones get a size class; other rows say once, few or many, or leave the size out.

>TRBV7-8|NA|NA|TRBJ2-2
CASSLVWQGGTGELFF
TGTGCCAGCAGCTTAGTATGGCAGGGTGGAACCGGGGAGCTGTTTTTT
>TRBV9|few|NA|TRBJ2-6
CASSVTGGPSGANVLTF
TGTGCCAGCAGCGTAACCGGGGGGCCCTCTGGGGCCAACGTCCTGACTTTC
>TRBV27|NA|NA|TRBJ1-2
CASSLQGDYYYGYTF
TGTGCCAGCAGTTTACAGGGAGATTACTACTATGGCTACACCTTC
>TRBV3-1|few|TRBD1|TRBJ2-7
CASSQDWDSFFYEQYF
TGTGCCAGCAGCCAAGATTGGGACAGCTTCTTTTACGAGCAGTACTTC
>TRBV12-3/TRBV12-4|NA|NA|TRBJ1-2
CASTQGQWGGYTF
TGTGCCAGCACCCAGGGTCAGTGGGGTGGCTACACCTTC
>TRBV20-1|few|NA|TRBJ1-2
CSASPAGLYGYTF
TGCAGTGCTAGCCCCGCCGGACTCTATGGCTACACCTTC
>TRBV12-3/TRBV12-4|NA|NA|TRBJ1-2
CASRNQAYGYTF
TGTGCCAGCAGGAACCAGGCCTATGGCTACACCTTC
>TRBV12-3/TRBV12-4|few|TRBD1|TRBJ1-2
CASTAWDRQLDYGYTF
TGTGCCAGCACCGCCTGGGACAGGCAACTTGACTATGGCTACACCTTC
>TRBV9|few|NA|TRBJ2-3
CASSLEGSTDTQYF
TGTGCCAGCAGCCTAGAGGGGAGCACAGATACGCAGTATTTT
>TRBV4-3|many|TRBD2|TRBJ2-5
CASSQGWPGGGQTQYF
TGCGCCAGCAGCCAAGGGTGGCCGGGAGGAGGGCAGACCCAGTACTTC
>TRBV12-3/TRBV12-4|many|NA|TRBJ2-3
CASRKDLTDTQYF
TGTGCCAGCCGGAAAGACCTCACAGATACGCAGTATTTT
>TRBV20-1|few|NA|TRBJ1-6
CSARSHSSYNSPLHF
TGCAGTGCTAGAAGTCACAGCTCCTATAATTCACCCCTCCACTTT
>TRBV12-3/TRBV12-4|few|NA|TRBJ1-1
CASSLVAGATEAFF
TGTGCCAGCAGTTTAGTAGCCGGGGCCACTGAAGCTTTCTTT
>TRBV11-2|few|NA|TRBJ2-7
CASSLGSQGYEQYF
TGTGCCAGCAGCTTAGGTTCACAGGGCTACGAGCAGTACTTC
>TRBV6-5|many|TRBD1|TRBJ1-1
CASTGGQGRLTEAFF
TGTGCCAGCACCGGGGGACAGGGGAGGTTAACTGAAGCTTTCTTT
>TRBV27|few|TRBD2|TRBJ2-3
CASSLEATSGGRTDTQYF
TGTGCCAGCAGTCTCGAAGCGACTAGCGGGGGCCGCACAGATACGCAGTATTTT
>TRBV27|few|NA|TRBJ1-1
CASSLGVRKAVAFF
TGTGCCAGCAGTTTAGGCGTAAGAAAAGCTGTAGCTTTCTTT
>TRBV12-3/TRBV12-4|few|NA|TRBJ2-7
CASRGGPVNEQYF
TGTGCCAGCAGGGGGGGGCCAGTGAACGAGCAGTACTTC
>TRBV7-9|many|TRBD1|TRBJ1-3
CASRRQGGSGNTIYF
TGTGCCAGCAGGCGCCAGGGGGGAAGTGGAAACACCATATATTTT
>TRBV5-1|few|TRBD1|TRBJ1-2
CASSYRGYGYTF
TGCGCCAGCAGCTACAGGGGCTATGGCTACACCTTC
>TRBV7-2|many|TRBD2|TRBJ2-1
CASSPGLVAGLANEQFF
TGTGCCAGCAGCCCCGGTTTGGTAGCGGGGCTTGCCAATGAGCAGTTCTTC
>TRBV5-5|NA|NA|TRBJ1-5
CASSLIPNSNQPQHF
TGTGCCAGCAGCTTGATCCCTAATAGCAATCAGCCCCAGCATTTT
>TRBV3-1|NA|TRBD1|TRBJ2-5
CASSQTGDLQETQYF
TGTGCCAGCAGCCAAACAGGGGACCTCCAAGAGACCCAGTACTTC
>TRBV5-1|NA|NA|TRBJ1-1
CASSFHRGGAEAFF
TGCGCCAGCAGCTTTCATCGGGGAGGCGCCGAGGCTTTCTTT
>TRBV4-1|many|NA|TRBJ2-7
CASARWETYEQYF
TGCGCCAGCGCTCGCTGGGAGACCTACGAGCAGTACTTC
>TRBV6-5|few|TRBD1|TRBJ1-2
CASSWTGLGYTF
TGTGCCAGCAGTTGGACAGGGCTTGGCTACACCTTC
>TRBV12-3/TRBV12-4|NA|NA|TRBJ1-2
CASSIREVGYGYTF
TGTGCCAGCAGTATCAGGGAGGTCGGCTATGGCTACACCTTC
>TRBV27|NA|TRBD2|TRBJ2-4
CASSLFGRAGAGAKNIQYF
TGTGCCAGCAGTTTATTCGGGCGAGCGGGGGCCGGAGCCAAAAACATTCAGTACTTC